The source of this TCR beta chain is a study of T cells in Graves' hyperthyroidism and ophthalmopathy. Broader study findings: In simple terms, a model built on 13 V-J features told ophthalmopathy apart from stable hyperthyroidism.

This clonotype was found many times. Its specificity is not known. V gave up 4 bases and J gave up 3 bases; unmatched junction bases: 3. CDR1 is DFQATT and CDR2 is SNEGSKA in the germline V gene (reference sequence). This CDR3 is 12 amino acids long. Hyperthyroidism of Graves' type that showed no ophthalmopathy progression within 18 months was stable. Clinical symptoms, serum thyroxine and TRAb, thyroid ultrasound and orbital computed tomography were used for the diagnoses. Around 10 ml of fresh peripheral blood supplied the PBMCs. Template material for amplifying TCR beta CDR3 regions consisted of RNA transcripts. HTBI primers were employed in a first-round RT-PCR of the TCR CDR3. From the multiplex PCR reads, TCRdb called clonotypes with MiXCR, one entry per CDR3 protein. The sample has around 280,000 distinct CDR3 sequences, roughly an eighth seen once.

J is TRBJ2-7 and V is TRBV20-1; 7 bases are a match to TRBD1. What was sequenced was blood. The source of this sequence is a woman in her forties with Graves' hyperthyroidism. This CDR3 reads CSATRQGYEQYF. The CDR3, as DNA: TGCAGTGCTACGAGACAGGGCTACGAGCAGTACTTC.